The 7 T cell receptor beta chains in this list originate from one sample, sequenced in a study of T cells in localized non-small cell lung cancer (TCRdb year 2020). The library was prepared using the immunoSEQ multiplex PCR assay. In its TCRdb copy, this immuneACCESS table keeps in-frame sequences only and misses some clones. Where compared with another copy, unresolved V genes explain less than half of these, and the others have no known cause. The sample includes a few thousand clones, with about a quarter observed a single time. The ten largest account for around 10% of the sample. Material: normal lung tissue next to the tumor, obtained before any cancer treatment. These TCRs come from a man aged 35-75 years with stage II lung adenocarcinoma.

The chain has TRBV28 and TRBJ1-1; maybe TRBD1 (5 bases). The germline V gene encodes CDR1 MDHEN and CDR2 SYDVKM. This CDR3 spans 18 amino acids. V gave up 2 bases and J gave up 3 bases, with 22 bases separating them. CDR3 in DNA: TGTGCCAGCAGTTTAGAGTGGGTTGGGACCACGGGGGACACTGAAGCTTTCTTT. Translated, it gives CASSLEWVGTTGDTEAFF.

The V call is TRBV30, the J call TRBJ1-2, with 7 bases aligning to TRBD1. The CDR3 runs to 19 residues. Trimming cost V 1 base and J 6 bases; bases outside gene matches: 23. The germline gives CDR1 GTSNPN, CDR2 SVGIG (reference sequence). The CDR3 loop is CAWSGPNTQTRDRVDGYTF. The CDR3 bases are TGTGCCTGGAGTGGACCAAATACTCAAACCCGGGACAGAGTGGATGGCTACACCTTC.

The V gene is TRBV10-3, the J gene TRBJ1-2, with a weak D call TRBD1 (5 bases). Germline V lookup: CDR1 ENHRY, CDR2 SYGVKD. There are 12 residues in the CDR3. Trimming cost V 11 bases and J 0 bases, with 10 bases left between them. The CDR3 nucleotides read TGTGCCTGCGACAGTACTAACTATGGCTACACCTTC. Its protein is CACDSTNYGYTF.

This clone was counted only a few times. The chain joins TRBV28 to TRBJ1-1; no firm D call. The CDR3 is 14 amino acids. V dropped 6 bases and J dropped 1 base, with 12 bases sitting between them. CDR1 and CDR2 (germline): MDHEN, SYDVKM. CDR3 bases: TGTGCCAGCAGACCACCCAGTCGGAACACTGAAGCTTTCTTT. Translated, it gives CASRPPSRNTEAFF. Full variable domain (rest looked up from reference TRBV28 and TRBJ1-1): DVKVTQSSRYLVKRTGEKVFLECVQDMDHENMFWYRQDPGLGLRLIYFSYDVKMKEKGDIPEGYSVSREKKERFSLILESASTNQTSMYLCASRPPSRNTEAFFGQGTRLTVV.

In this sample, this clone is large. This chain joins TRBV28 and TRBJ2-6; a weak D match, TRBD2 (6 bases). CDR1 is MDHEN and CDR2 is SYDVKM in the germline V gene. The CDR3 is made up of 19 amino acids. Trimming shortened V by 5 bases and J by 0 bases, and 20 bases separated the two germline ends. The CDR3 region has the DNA TGTGCCAGCAGTGACCCGGTTTCAGGGACTGACTCTGGGGCCAACGTCCTGACTTTC. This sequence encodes CASSDPVSGTDSGANVLTF.

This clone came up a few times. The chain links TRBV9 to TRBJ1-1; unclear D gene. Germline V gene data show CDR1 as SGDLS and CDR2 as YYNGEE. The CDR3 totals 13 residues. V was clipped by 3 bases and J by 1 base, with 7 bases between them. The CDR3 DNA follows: TGTGCCAGCAGCGCCGGATCGAACACTGAAGCTTTCTTT. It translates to CASSAGSNTEAFF.

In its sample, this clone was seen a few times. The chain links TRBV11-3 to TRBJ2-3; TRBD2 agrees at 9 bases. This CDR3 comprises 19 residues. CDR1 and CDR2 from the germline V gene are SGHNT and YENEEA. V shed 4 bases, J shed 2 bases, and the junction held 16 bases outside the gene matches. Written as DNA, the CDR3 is TGTGCCAGCAGCTCTAGGCCCCAGCCCAGCGGGGGGTACACAGATACGCAGTATTTT. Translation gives CASSSRPQPSGGYTDTQYF.